These T cell receptor beta chains were read from a single sample in a study of chemoradiotherapy in HPV16-positive cancers. The repertoire was sequenced with immunoSEQ multiplex PCR; TCRdb's copy has only in-frame clones and lacks some. The sample has about 6,600 clones; approximately 79% are singletons. The sample was tumor tissue, taken from a patient who underwent chemoradiotherapy. These TCRs come from a human donor with HPV-associated anogenital cancer. CDR3s include the opening cysteine and the closing phenylalanine or tryptophan. D genes are given only for firm matches. The size field is filled for only some rows; it gives once, few, many or a size class.

J	D	size	V	DNA	CDR3
TRBJ2-7	TRBD1	NA	TRBV29-1	TGCAGCGTTGAGGACAGGAGCTCCTACGAGCAGTACTTC	CSVEDRSSYEQYF
TRBJ1-1	TRBD1	NA	TRBV9	TGTGCCAGCAGCCCCTCGGGACAGGGGAACACTGAAGCTTTCTTT	CASSPSGQGNTEAFF
TRBJ2-3	NA	NA	TRBV6-6	TGTGCCAGCAGCCCCCGAAGAGACACGTTCACAGATACGCAGTATTTT	CASSPRRDTFTDTQYF
TRBJ1-6	NA	NA	TRBV6-7	TGTGCCAGCGGGTTTGCGAATTCACCCCTCCACTTT	CASGFANSPLHF
TRBJ2-3	NA	NA	TRBV9	TGTGCCAGCAGCGTGGGGCTAGAGACAGATACGCAGTATTTT	CASSVGLETDTQYF
TRBJ1-1	NA	few	TRBV19	TGTGCCAGTAGTACGTCAGGGAATCGGGCTTTCTTT	CASSTSGNRAFF
TRBJ1-1	NA	NA	TRBV19	TGTGCCAGTAGTATTAGCGACGGCCTTTACACTGAAGCTTTCTTT	CASSISDGLYTEAFF
TRBJ1-6	NA	NA	TRBV28	TGTGCCAGCAGTTTACTACGTGGACCCCTCCACTTT	CASSLLRGPLHF
TRBJ2-1	NA	NA	TRBV11-2	TGTGCCAGCAGCCAAACGGAGTACAATGAGCAGTTCTTC	CASSQTEYNEQFF
TRBJ2-1	NA	NA	TRBV6-1	TGTGCCAGCAGTCTAACTAGATCGCAGTTCTTC	CASSLTRSQFF
TRBJ1-5	NA	NA	TRBV2	TGTGCCAGCAGGGGGGTAGGGAGCAATCAGCCCCAGCATTTT	CASRGVGSNQPQHF
TRBJ2-3	TRBD2	NA	TRBV10-3	TGTGCCATCAGTGGCCAGACTAGCGGGGGGGGCACAGATACGCAGTATTTT	CAISGQTSGGGTDTQYF
TRBJ1-1	NA	few	TRBV30	TGTGCCTGGAGTGTAGGTGTCACTGAAGCTTTCTTT	CAWSVGVTEAFF
TRBJ2-7	TRBD1	NA	TRBV7-8	TGTGCCAGCAGCTTAGGCCGGGACAGACCCTCCTACGAGCAGTACTTC	CASSLGRDRPSYEQYF
TRBJ1-5	NA	NA	TRBV4-2	TGTGCCAGCAGCCAAGAATGGGACCAGCCCCAGCATTTT	CASSQEWDQPQHF
TRBJ1-3	NA	NA	TRBV5-4	TGTGCCAGCAGCTTAGAGTTGAGCTCTGGAAACACCATATATTTT	CASSLELSSGNTIYF
TRBJ2-3	NA	NA	TRBV7-2	TGTGCCAGCAGCTTACCGGTTAGCACAGATACGCAGTATTTT	CASSLPVSTDTQYF
TRBJ2-1	NA	NA	TRBV11-2	TGTGCCAGCAGCTTAGAGGGCGGGGCCACCGGGGAGTTCTTC	CASSLEGGATGEFF
TRBJ2-5	NA	NA	TRBV5-1	TGCGCCAGCAGCTTAGAAGAGACCCAGTACTTC	CASSLEETQYF
TRBJ2-7	TRBD1	NA	TRBV7-2	TGTGCCAGCAGCTTAGAGGGGGCGAGCGGCGAGCAGTACTTC	CASSLEGASGEQYF
TRBJ2-5	NA	NA	TRBV5-6	TGTGCCAGCAGCTCCACTTCTGGGGGAGAGACCCAGTACTTC	CASSSTSGGETQYF
TRBJ2-7	NA	NA	TRBV5-1	TGCGCCAGCAGCTTGGGGGACCACTACGAGCAGTACTTC	CASSLGDHYEQYF
TRBJ1-1	NA	NA	TRBV2	TGTGCCAGCAGTGGGGACTTGACCCGGCGGAACACTGAAGCTTTCTTT	CASSGDLTRRNTEAFF
TRBJ1-2	NA	NA	TRBV28	TGTGCCAGCAGTTTAGGGAGGATCTATGGCTACACCTTC	CASSLGRIYGYTF
TRBJ1-2	TRBD1	NA	TRBV30	TGTGCCTGGAGTCGATGGGGGATAGGGGGCCAATATGGCTACACCTTC	CAWSRWGIGGQYGYTF
TRBJ1-2	NA	NA	TRBV14	TGTGCCAGCAGCCCCGCCGGGGAGGACTATGGCTACACCTTC	CASSPAGEDYGYTF
TRBJ2-3	NA	NA	TRBV7-8	TGTGCCAGCAGCTTAGTCGCTTCCACAGATACGCAGTATTTT	CASSLVASTDTQYF
TRBJ2-7	NA	NA	TRBV27	TGTGCCAGCACCCAGGCGGTTGGGTCCTACGAGCAGTACTTC	CASTQAVGSYEQYF
TRBJ2-5	NA	NA	TRBV28	TGTGCCAGCGCTTATACAGGGCAAGAGACCCAGTACTTC	CASAYTGQETQYF
TRBJ2-7	TRBD1	NA	TRBV28	TGTGCCAGCAGTTTATGCCCCCAACACTTACAGGGGACCCCAGATCCCACCCACGGCGAGCAGTACTTC	CASSLCPQHLQGTPDPTHGEQYF
TRBJ1-5	TRBD1	NA	TRBV6-1	TGTGCCAGCACCTCGGGGGGGACAGGCAATCAGCCCCAGCATTTT	CASTSGGTGNQPQHF
TRBJ1-5	NA	once	TRBV6-1	TGTGCCAGCAGGGGGAGGTGGGATAGCAATCAGCCCCAGCATTTT	CASRGRWDSNQPQHF
TRBJ2-2	NA	few	TRBV5-1	TGCGCCAGCAGCTTGGGAGGGAGCCGTACCGGGGAGCTGTTTTTT	CASSLGGSRTGELFF
TRBJ1-1	TRBD1	NA	TRBV10-2	TGCGCCAGCAGTGATACCTTCTATGACAGGGCGAGCACTGAAGCTTTCTTT	CASSDTFYDRASTEAFF
TRBJ1-2	NA	NA	TRBV28	TGTGCCAGCACTCTAACGGGGGGCGGCTATGGCTACACCTTC	CASTLTGGGYGYTF
TRBJ1-5	NA	NA	TRBV2	TGTGCCAGCAGTGCGGGAATGGAACAGCCCCAGCATTTT	CASSAGMEQPQHF
TRBJ1-2	NA	few	TRBV9	TGTGCCAGCAGCGCGGACGGAACTTATGGCTACACCTTC	CASSADGTYGYTF
TRBJ2-3	NA	NA	TRBV28	TGTGCCAGCAGTTCCCTAGGGGTCACAGATACGCAGTATTTT	CASSSLGVTDTQYF
TRBJ2-3	NA	NA	TRBV7-2	TGTGCCAGCAGCCCATATAACACAGATACGCAGTATTTT	CASSPYNTDTQYF
TRBJ2-2	NA	NA	TRBV7-3	TGTGCCAGCAGCTCACCGAACACCGGGGAGCTGTTTTTT	CASSSPNTGELFF
TRBJ2-3	NA	NA	TRBV7-2	TGTGCCAGCAGCCCCCCACCCACGACAGATACGCAGTATTTT	CASSPPPTTDTQYF
TRBJ1-1	NA	once	TRBV20-1	TGCAGTGCTAGAGTCACTGAAGCTTTCTTT	CSARVTEAFF
TRBJ1-1	NA	NA	TRBV25-1	TGTGCCAGCAGGACGGACAGACTGAACACTGAAGCTTTCTTT	CASRTDRLNTEAFF
TRBJ1-1	NA	NA	TRBV6-5	TGTGCCAGCAGTTACTCGAGACGGAACACTGAAGCTTTCTTT	CASSYSRRNTEAFF
TRBJ1-1	NA	NA	TRBV9	TGTGCCAGCAGCGTAGTGACAGACACTGAAGCTTTCTTT	CASSVVTDTEAFF
TRBJ1-2	NA	NA	TRBV4-3	TGCGCCAGCAGCCTAGACGGGTGGAGGGGCTACACCTTC	CASSLDGWRGYTF
TRBJ2-3	NA	NA	TRBV14	TGTGCCAGCAGCCAAGCTCGGGGCTTCGGGTGGGCGCAGTATTTT	CASSQARGFGWAQYF
TRBJ1-4	TRBD1	NA	TRBV5-6	TGTGCCAGCAGCAGCGGGACAGGGGGCCGGATTGAAAAACTGTTTTTT	CASSSGTGGRIEKLFF
TRBJ1-6	TRBD1	NA	TRBV28	TGTGCCAGCAGTTTGCACTGGACAGGGGGTTCGCCCTATAATTCACCCCTCCACTTT	CASSLHWTGGSPYNSPLHF
TRBJ2-7	TRBD2	NA	TRBV28	TGTGCCACCATTCTCGGCGGGGGGGCTTACGAGCAGTACTTC	CATILGGGAYEQYF
TRBJ1-5	NA	NA	TRBV4-3	TGCGCCAGCAGCCAAGCAGGGGATCAGCCCCAGCATTTT	CASSQAGDQPQHF